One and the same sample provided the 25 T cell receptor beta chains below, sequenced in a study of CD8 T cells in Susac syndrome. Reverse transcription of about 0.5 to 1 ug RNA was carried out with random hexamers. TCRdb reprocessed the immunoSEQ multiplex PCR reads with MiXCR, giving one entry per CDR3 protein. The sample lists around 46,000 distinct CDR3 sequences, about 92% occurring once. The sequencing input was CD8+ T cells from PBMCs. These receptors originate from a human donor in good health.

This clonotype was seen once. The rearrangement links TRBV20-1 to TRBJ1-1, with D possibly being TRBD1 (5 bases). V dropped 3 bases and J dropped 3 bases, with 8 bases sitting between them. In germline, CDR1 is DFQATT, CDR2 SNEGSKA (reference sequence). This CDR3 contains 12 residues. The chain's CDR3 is CSASRGDTEAFF. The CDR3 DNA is TGCAGTGCTAGCAGAGGGGACACTGAAGCTTTCTTT.

The CDR3 coding sequence is TGTGCCAGTAGTATCCAACCCTATAGCAATCAGCCCCAGCATTTT. Amino acids: CASSIQPYSNQPQHF. The V gene is TRBV19, the J gene TRBJ1-5; the D is unclear. CDR3 length equals 15 residues. Trimming removed 3 bases at V and 0 bases at J, with 9 bases between. CDR1 and CDR2 (germline): LNHDA, SQIVND (reference sequence).

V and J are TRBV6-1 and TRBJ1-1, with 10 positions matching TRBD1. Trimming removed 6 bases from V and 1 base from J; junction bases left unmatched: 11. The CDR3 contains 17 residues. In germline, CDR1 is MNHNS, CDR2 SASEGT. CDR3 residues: CASSVRPRTGGNTEAFF. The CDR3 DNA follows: TGTGCCAGCAGCGTCCGGCCAAGGACAGGGGGGAACACTGAAGCTTTCTTT.

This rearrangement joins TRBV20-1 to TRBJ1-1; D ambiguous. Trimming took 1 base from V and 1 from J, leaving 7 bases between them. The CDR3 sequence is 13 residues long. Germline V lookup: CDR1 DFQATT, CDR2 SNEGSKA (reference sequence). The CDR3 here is CSARALGNTEAFF. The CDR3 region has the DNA TGCAGTGCTAGAGCATTAGGGAACACTGAAGCTTTCTTT.

CDR3 loop: CASSYSGLSDTGELFF. The CDR3 DNA reads as TGTGCCAGCAGTTACTCGGGGCTTTCAGACACCGGGGAGCTGTTTTTT. This rearrangement joins TRBV6-5 to TRBJ2-2; a possible D gene is TRBD1 (5 bases). CDR1 MNHEY and CDR2 SVGAGI come from the germline V gene. This CDR3 is 16 amino acids long. Trimming took off 0 bases at V and 3 bases at J, with 11 bases between the two ends.

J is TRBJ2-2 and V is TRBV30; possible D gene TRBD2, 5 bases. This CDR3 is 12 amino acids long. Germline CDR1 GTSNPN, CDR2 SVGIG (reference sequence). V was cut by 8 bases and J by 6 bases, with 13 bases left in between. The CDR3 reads CAAQEAPGELFF. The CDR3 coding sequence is TGTGCCGCCCAGGAGGCCCCCGGGGAGCTGTTTTTT.

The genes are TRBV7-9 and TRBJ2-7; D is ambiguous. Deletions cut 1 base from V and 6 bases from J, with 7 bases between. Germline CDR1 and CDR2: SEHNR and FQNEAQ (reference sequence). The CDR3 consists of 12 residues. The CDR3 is CASSLDRFEQYF. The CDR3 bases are TGTGCCAGCAGCTTAGATCGGTTCGAGCAGTACTTC.

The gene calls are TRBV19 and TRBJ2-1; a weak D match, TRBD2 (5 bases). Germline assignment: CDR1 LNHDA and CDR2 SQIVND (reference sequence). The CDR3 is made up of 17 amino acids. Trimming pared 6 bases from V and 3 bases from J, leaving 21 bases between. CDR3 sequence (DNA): TGTGCCAGTAGCGAACTTGGGAGTAAGGTTTTCTACAATGAGCAGTTCTTC. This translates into CASSELGSKVFYNEQFF.

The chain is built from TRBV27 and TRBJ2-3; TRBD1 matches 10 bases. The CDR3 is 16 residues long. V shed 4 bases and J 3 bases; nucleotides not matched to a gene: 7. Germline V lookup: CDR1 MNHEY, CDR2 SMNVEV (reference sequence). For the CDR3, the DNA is TGTGCCAGCAGTTACTTTCCGGGACAGGGGACAGATACGCAGTATTTT. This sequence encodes CASSYFPGQGTDTQYF.

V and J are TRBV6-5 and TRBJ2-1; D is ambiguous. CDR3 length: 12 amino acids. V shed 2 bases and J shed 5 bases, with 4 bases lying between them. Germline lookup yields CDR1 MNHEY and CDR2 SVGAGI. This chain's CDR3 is CASSYINNEQFF. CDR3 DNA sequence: TGTGCCAGCAGTTACATTAACAATGAGCAGTTCTTC.

The chain's CDR3 is CATSEGGGNYGYTF. The CDR3 DNA sequence: TGTGCCACCAGTGAGGGTGGGGGAAACTATGGCTACACCTTC. The chain carries TRBV24-1 and TRBJ1-2; perhaps TRBD1 as D (5 bases). Germline V CDR1 and CDR2: KGHDR, SFDVKD. The CDR3 totals 14 residues. The V gene lost 4 bases and the J gene lost 2 bases, with 10 bases spanning the gap.

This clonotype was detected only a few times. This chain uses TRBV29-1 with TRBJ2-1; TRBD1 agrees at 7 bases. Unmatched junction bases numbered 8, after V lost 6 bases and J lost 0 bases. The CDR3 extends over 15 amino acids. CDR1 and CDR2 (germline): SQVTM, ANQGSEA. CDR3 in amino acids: CSVKGQPSSYNEQFF. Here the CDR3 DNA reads TGCAGCGTCAAGGGACAGCCGAGCTCCTACAATGAGCAGTTCTTC.

CDR3 protein: CASSLLITREQFF. The CDR3 nucleotides are TGCGCCAGCAGCTTACTAATTACCCGGGAGCAGTTCTTC. The rearrangement joins TRBV5-1 to TRBJ2-1; no definite D call. The length of the CDR3 is 13 residues. Germline V gene sequence: CDR1 SGHRS, CDR2 YFSETQ. Trimming took off 2 bases at V and 10 bases at J, with 13 bases between the two ends.

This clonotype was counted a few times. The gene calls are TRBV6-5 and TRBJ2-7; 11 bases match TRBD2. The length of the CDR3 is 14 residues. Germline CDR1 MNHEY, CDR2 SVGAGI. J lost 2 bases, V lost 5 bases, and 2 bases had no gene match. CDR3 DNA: TGTGCCAGCAGTCTAGCGGGAGGTACCTACGAGCAGTACTTC. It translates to CASSLAGGTYEQYF.

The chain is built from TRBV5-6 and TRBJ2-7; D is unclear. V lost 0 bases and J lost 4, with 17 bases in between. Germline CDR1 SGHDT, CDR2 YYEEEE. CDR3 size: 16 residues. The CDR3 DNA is TGTGCCAGCAGCTTGGAAGTACAGACCTACACGTACGAGCAGTACTTC. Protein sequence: CASSLEVQTYTYEQYF.

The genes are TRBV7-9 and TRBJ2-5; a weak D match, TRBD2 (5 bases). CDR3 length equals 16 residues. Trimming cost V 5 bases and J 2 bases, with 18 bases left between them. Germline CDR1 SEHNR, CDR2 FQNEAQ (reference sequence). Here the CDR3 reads CASSDRLGRAQETQYF. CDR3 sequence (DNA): TGTGCCAGCAGCGACCGCCTTGGGCGGGCACAAGAGACCCAGTACTTC.

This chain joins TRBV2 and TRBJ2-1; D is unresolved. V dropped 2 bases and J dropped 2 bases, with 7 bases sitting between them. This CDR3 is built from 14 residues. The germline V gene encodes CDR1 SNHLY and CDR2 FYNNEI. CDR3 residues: CASSESLPYNEQFF. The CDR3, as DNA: TGTGCCAGCAGTGAAAGCCTACCCTACAATGAGCAGTTCTTC. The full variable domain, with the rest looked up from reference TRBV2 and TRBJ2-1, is EPEVTQTPSHQVTQMGQEVILRCVPISNHLYFYWYRQILGQKVEFLVSFYNNEISEKSEIFDDQFSVERPDGSNFTLKIRSTKLEDSAMYFCASSESLPYNEQFFGPGTRLTVL.

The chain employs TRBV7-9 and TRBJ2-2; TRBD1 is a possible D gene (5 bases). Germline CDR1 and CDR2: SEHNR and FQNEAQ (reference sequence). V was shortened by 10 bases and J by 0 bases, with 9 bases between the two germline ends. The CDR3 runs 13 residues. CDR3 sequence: CAKGHSNTGELFF. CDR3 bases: TGTGCCAAAGGACATTCGAACACCGGGGAGCTGTTTTTT.

The CDR3 DNA reads as TGTGCCAGCAACCCGGACGTCCCCACTAATGAAAAACTGTTTTTT. Protein sequence: CASNPDVPTNEKLFF. The chain recombines TRBV2 with TRBJ1-4; the D is unclear. The germline V gene has CDR1 SNHLY and CDR2 FYNNEI. The CDR3 spans 15 residues. V was cut by 7 bases and J by 2 bases, with 14 bases left in between.

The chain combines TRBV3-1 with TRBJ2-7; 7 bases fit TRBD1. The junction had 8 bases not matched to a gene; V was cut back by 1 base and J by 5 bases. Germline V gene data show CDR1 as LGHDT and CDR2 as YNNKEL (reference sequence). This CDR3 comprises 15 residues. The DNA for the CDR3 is TGTGCCAGCAGCCAAGGGCCGGGACAGAAGGACGAGCAGTACTTC. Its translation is CASSQGPGQKDEQYF.

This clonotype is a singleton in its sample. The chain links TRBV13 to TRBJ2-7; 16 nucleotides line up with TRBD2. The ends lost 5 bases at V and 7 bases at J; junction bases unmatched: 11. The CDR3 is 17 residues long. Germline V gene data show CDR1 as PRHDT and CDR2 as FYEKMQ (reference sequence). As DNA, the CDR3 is TGTGCCAGCAGCCCGGGACTAGCGGGAGGGTCTTTTCTGGAGCAGTACTTC. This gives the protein CASSPGLAGGSFLEQYF.

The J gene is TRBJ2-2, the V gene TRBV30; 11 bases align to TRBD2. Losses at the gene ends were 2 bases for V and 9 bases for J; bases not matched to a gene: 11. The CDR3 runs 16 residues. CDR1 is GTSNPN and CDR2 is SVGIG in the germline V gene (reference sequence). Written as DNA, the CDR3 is TGTGCCTGGAGTACGCAGTCTAGCGGGAGGTCTTGGGAGCTGTTTTTT. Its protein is CAWSTQSSGRSWELFF.

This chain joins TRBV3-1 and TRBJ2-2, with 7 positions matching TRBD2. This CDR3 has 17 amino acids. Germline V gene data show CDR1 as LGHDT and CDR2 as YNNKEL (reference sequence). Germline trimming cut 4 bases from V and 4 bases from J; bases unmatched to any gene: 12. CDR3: CASSLLVVTGGTGELFF. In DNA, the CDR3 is TGTGCCAGCAGCCTCTTGGTCGTGACGGGAGGCACCGGGGAGCTGTTTTTT.

CDR3 sequence: CASSIDRGTYGYTF. CDR3 coding DNA: TGTGCCAGCAGCATTGACAGGGGGACCTATGGCTACACCTTC. The rearrangement links TRBV7-2 to TRBJ1-2; 9 positions agree with TRBD1. This CDR3 has 14 amino acids. Trimming took 5 bases from V and 4 from J; bases not matched to a gene: 5. CDR1 and CDR2 from the germline V gene are SGHTA and FQGNSA.

The CDR3 DNA follows: TGTGCCAGCAGTGACTCCGGACAGGGTATCGTTTACAATGAGCAGTTCTTC. Its translation: CASSDSGQGIVYNEQFF. The V and J genes are TRBV6-4 and TRBJ2-1; 8 bases are shared with TRBD1. Germline V gene data show CDR1 as MRHNA and CDR2 as SNTAGT. Trimming at V came to 0 bases and at J to 4 bases, leaving 8 bases not matched to a gene. This CDR3 has 17 amino acids.